This record covers a single T cell receptor beta chain. When the RNA was reverse transcribed, random hexamers were used with an input of about 0.45 to 1 ug. TCRdb re-called the immunoSEQ multiplex PCR reads with MiXCR, one entry per CDR3 protein. Of about 250,000 distinct CDR3 sequences listed, approximately 92% are singletons. The authors carried out high-throughput sequencing of TCR beta. They applied it to CD8+ and CD4+ T cells obtained from blood. TEMRA cells were FACS-enriched and CD8+ and CD4+ T cells negatively isolated. Germline V lookup: CDR1 SQVTM, CDR2 ANQGSEA. There are 15 residues in the CDR3. Unmatched junction bases numbered 6, after V lost 4 bases and J lost 1 base. This sample stems from a study of CD8 T cells in Susac syndrome.

The origin of this receptor is a human donor with multiple sclerosis. V is TRBV29-1 and J is TRBJ2-2, with 7 bases identical to TRBD2. What was sequenced was CD4+ T cells from PBMCs. The chain's CDR3 is CSVAPGGRNTGELFF. CDR3 DNA sequence: TGCAGCGTTGCCCCGGGAGGCAGGAACACCGGGGAGCTGTTTTTT.